The 29 T cell receptor beta chains listed next were all sequenced from one sample in a study of response to subunit inactivated influenza vaccine listed by TCRdb under 2018. Library method: RT-PCR. TCRdb records Illumina HiSeq 2500 as the sequencer. The public reads were reprocessed in TCRdb via fastp at Q25 and MiXCR, keeping in-frame beta chains. CDR3 protein sequences are deduplicated, and each keeps its most common genes and DNA. In all, the sample holds roughly 180,000 distinct CDR3 sequences, and roughly 8.7% of those were seen once. Under 13% of the sample comes from the top ten. Sequences were derived from non-naive T cells sorted from PBMCs, sampled on the day of vaccination. Taken with the paper, the label for cell subset or site translates to: memory T cell fraction. These receptors all come from a man aged 45-65 years who received an inactivated influenza vaccine. Donor details come from another sample of the same person, matched by shared clones.

In this sample, this clonotype turned up many times. This chain connects TRBV3-1 to TRBJ2-7; no reliable D call. Germline loops: CDR1 LGHDT, CDR2 YNNKEL (reference sequence). Trimming stripped 0 bases from V and 4 bases from J, with 7 bases between. The CDR3 length is 13 residues. CDR3 amino acids: CASSQDDRYEQYF. CDR3 bases: TGTGCCAGCAGCCAAGATGACCGGTACGAGCAGTACTTC.

This clonotype has a count of ten or more. This sequence joins TRBV28 and TRBJ2-5; 7 bases are a match to TRBD2. The V segment lost 2 bases and the J segment 2 bases; nucleotides outside the gene matches: 2. CDR1 and CDR2 (germline): MDHEN, SYDVKM. The CDR3 is 14 amino acids. The CDR3 nucleotides are TGTGCCAGCAGTTTAGCTAGCGGACAAGAGACCCAGTACTTC. It specifies CASSLASGQETQYF.

The J gene is TRBJ1-1, the V gene TRBV14; D remains unclear. This CDR3 has 13 amino acids. Per germline, CDR1 SGHDN and CDR2 FVKESK. Trimming stripped 9 bases from V and 5 bases from J, with 16 bases between. The CDR3 loop reads CASSGPSRTEAFF. The DNA for the CDR3 is TGTGCCAGTTCGGGCCCCTCGAGGACTGAAGCTTTCTTT.

This clonotype was seen more than once but under ten times. The CDR3 here is CSASPGTGANGYTF. Written as DNA, the CDR3 is TGCAGTGCTAGCCCCGGGACAGGGGCGAACGGCTACACCTTC. The chain uses TRBV20-1 and TRBJ1-2, with TRBD1 matching over 10 bases. CDR3 length: 14 amino acids. The V segment lost 3 bases and the J segment 8 bases; nucleotides outside the gene matches: 9. Germline V gene data show CDR1 as DFQATT and CDR2 as SNEGSKA (reference sequence).

This sequence joins TRBV12-5 and TRBJ2-7, with 7 bases aligning to TRBD2. Germline-derived CDR1 and CDR2 are LGHNT and FRNRAP. This CDR3 has 9 residues. This CDR3 reads CASGLGTSV. The DNA of the CDR3 is TGTGCTAGTGGTTTGGGGACTAGCGTC.

The sample holds many counts of this clonotype. J is TRBJ2-1 and V is TRBV4-3, with 11 bases lining up with TRBD2. V gave up 0 bases and J gave up 5 bases; unmatched junction bases: 9. In germline, CDR1 is LGHNA, CDR2 YSLEER. The CDR3 has 18 amino acids. The CDR3 is CASSQEPTLAGGHNEQFF. The CDR3 DNA reads TGCGCCAGCAGCCAAGAACCAACCCTAGCGGGGGGTCACAATGAGCAGTTCTTC.

The V and J genes are TRBV6-6 and TRBJ1-5; TRBD1 agrees at 8 bases. Trimming took 8 bases from V and 4 from J; bases not matched to a gene: 4. Germline CDR1 is MNHNY and CDR2 is SVGAGI (reference sequence). This CDR3 region has 13 residues. Here the CDR3 DNA reads TGTGCCAGCCAGGACAGGGAAAATCAGCCCCAGCATTTT. Its protein product is CASQDRENQPQHF.

This clonotype was counted between two and nine times. The J gene is TRBJ2-2, the V gene TRBV9; 10 nucleotides align to TRBD2. CDR3 length equals 20 residues. The V gene end was trimmed by 4 bases and the J gene end by 0 bases; junction bases not matched to a gene: 15. CDR1 and CDR2 from the germline V gene are SGDLS and YYNGEE. The CDR3 sequence is CASSLRTSGTLYANTGELFF. The CDR3 DNA follows: TGTGCCAGCAGCTTGCGGACTAGCGGAACCCTTTATGCGAACACCGGGGAGCTGTTTTTT. Full variable domain (outside the CDR3, taken from reference TRBV9 and TRBJ2-2): DSGVTQTPKHLITATGQRVTLRCSPRSGDLSVYWYQQSLDQGLQFLIQYYNGEERAKGNILERFSAQQFPDLHSELNLSSLELGDSALYFCASSLRTSGTLYANTGELFFGEGSRLTVL.

This chain uses TRBV10-3 with TRBJ2-7; no clear D. Germline CDR1 is ENHRY and CDR2 is SYGVKD. V shed 0 bases and J shed 4 bases, with 10 bases lying between them. The CDR3 runs to 14 residues. The chain's CDR3 is CAISESGRRYEQYF. The DNA of the CDR3 is TGTGCCATCAGTGAGTCAGGTCGGCGATACGAGCAGTACTTC.

The gene calls are TRBV25-1 and TRBJ2-5, with D hard to call. V lost 3 bases and J 5 bases, leaving 10 bases between the germline ends. The CDR3 is made up of 13 amino acids. Germline values: CDR1 MGHDK, CDR2 SYGVNS. The DNA for the CDR3 is TGTGCCAGCAGTGACGGAACCTTCGAGACCCAGTACTTC. This sequence encodes CASSDGTFETQYF.

This clonotype was counted only a few times. The V gene is TRBV28, the J gene TRBJ2-5, with a possible D match to TRBD1 (5 bases). This CDR3 region has 15 residues. The V gene's germline CDR1 is MDHEN and CDR2 SYDVKM. V was trimmed by 2 bases and J by 5 bases, leaving 15 bases between them. Here the CDR3 DNA reads TGTGCCAGCAGTTTAGGGCCAGGCAGGGCTGAGACCCAGTACTTC. This translates into CASSLGPGRAETQYF.

This clonotype was seen more than once but under ten times. The CDR3 region is CAIRDSGVSTDTQYF. The CDR3 bases are TGTGCCATCAGGGATAGCGGGGTTAGCACAGATACGCAGTATTTT. This chain connects TRBV10-3 to TRBJ2-3; the match to TRBD2 covers 8 bases. The CDR3 is 15 residues long. Trimming removed 6 bases from V and 0 bases from J; junction bases left unmatched: 5. CDR1 is ENHRY, CDR2 SYGVKD, per germline.

The rearrangement joins TRBV5-1 to TRBJ2-1, with 8 bases aligning to TRBD1. The CDR3 has 14 residues. Germline trimming cut 6 bases from V and 2 bases from J; bases unmatched to any gene: 4. CDR1 is SGHRS and CDR2 is YFSETQ in the germline V gene. DNA of the CDR3: TGCGCCAGCAAAACAGGGGGTACCTACAATGAGCAGTTCTTC. This sequence encodes CASKTGGTYNEQFF.

As to this clonotype: This may arise from a read error, as a much more abundant clone is one base away. The rearrangement joins TRBV19 to TRBJ2-7; 10 bases line up with TRBD1. The length of the CDR3 is 17 residues. The J segment lost 5 bases and the V segment lost 5 bases, leaving 15 bases of the junction unmatched. Germline values: CDR1 LNHDA, CDR2 SQIVND (reference sequence). The DNA for the CDR3 is TGTGCCAGTAGTCCCACCGGGACAGGGGATTCCGGGAACGAGCAGTACTTC. This sequence encodes CASSPTGTGDSGNEQYF. The entire variable domain, with the rest obtained from reference TRBV19 and TRBJ2-7, is as follows: DGGITQSPKYLFRKEGQNVTLSCEQNLNHDAMYWYRQDPGQGLRLIYYSQIVNDFQKGDIAEGYSVSREKKESFPLTVTSAQKNPTAFYLCASSPTGTGDSGNEQYFGPGTRLTVT.

At least ten counts were recorded for this clonotype. This chain links TRBV6-1 with TRBJ2-1, with TRBD1 matching 8 bases. The germline V gene has CDR1 MNHNS and CDR2 SASEGT. The CDR3 extends over 14 amino acids. Losses at the gene ends were 7 bases for V and 6 bases for J; bases not matched to a gene: 8. The CDR3 sequence: CASIQDRVGNEQFF. CDR3 in DNA: TGTGCCAGCATTCAGGACAGGGTGGGCAATGAGCAGTTCTTC.

This clonotype was observed many times. V gene TRBV7-2 combines with J gene TRBJ2-7, with TRBD2 matching over 7 bases. CDR3 length equals 12 residues. V lost 6 bases, J lost 7 bases, and 6 bases stayed unmatched. From germline, CDR1 is SGHTA and CDR2 FQGNSA. CDR3 region: CASSRLAKEQYF. CDR3 coding DNA: TGTGCCAGCAGTAGACTAGCCAAAGAGCAGTACTTC.

Many counts were recorded for this clonotype. The V call is TRBV20-1, the J call TRBJ1-6, with TRBD1 identical over 7 bases. The CDR3 has 11 residues. The junction had 10 bases not matched to a gene; V was cut back by 5 bases and J by 18 bases. In germline, CDR1 is DFQATT, CDR2 SNEGSKA (reference sequence). The CDR3 loop is CSARWDSKHHF. CDR3 sequence (DNA): TGCAGTGCTCGCTGGGACAGTAAACACCACTTT.

The genes are TRBV4-3 and TRBJ1-2; maybe TRBD1 (5 bases). Germline CDR1 and CDR2: LGHNA and YSLEER. The length of the CDR3 is 14 residues. The germline V and J ends were trimmed by 4 bases and 9 bases, with 18 bases remaining between them. CDR3 bases: TGCGCCAGCAGCCCGGCTCTCGGGGCCCATTGCTACACCTTC. Its protein product is CASSPALGAHCYTF.

Concerning this clonotype itself: Compared with germline, one end of the junction differs, possibly owing to a read error. The J gene is TRBJ2-7, the V gene TRBV5-8; 9 bases agree with TRBD1. The CDR3 is 14 amino acids. Germline CDR1 reads SGHTS; CDR2 reads YDEGEE. CDR3 region: CAISPGQGFYEQYF. The CDR3 region has the DNA TGTGCCATCAGCCCAGGACAGGGGTTCTACGAGCAGTACTTC. Drawing the rest from reference TRBV5-8 and TRBJ2-7, the complete variable domain is EAGVTQSPTHLIKTRGQQATLRCSPISGHTSVYWYQQALGLGLQFLLWYDEGEERNRGNFPPRFSGRQFPNYSSELNVNALELEDSALYLCAISPGQGFYEQYFGPGTRLTVT.

This clonotype was observed many times. The chain recombines TRBV6-1 with TRBJ2-3; 8 nucleotides match TRBD2. The trim removed 7 bases at V and 4 bases at J, leaving 19 bases unmatched. The CDR3 has 18 amino acids. Germline loops: CDR1 MNHNS, CDR2 SASEGT. Written as DNA, the CDR3 is TGTGCCAGCAATCCGGGGGGGAGGGCCATCTGGTCAGCAGATACGCAGTATTTT. Translated: CASNPGGRAIWSADTQYF.

V gene TRBV4-3 combines with J gene TRBJ2-5, with 7 bases lining up with TRBD2. Germline lookup yields CDR1 LGHNA and CDR2 YSLEER. Trimming cost V 4 bases and J 2 bases; bases outside gene matches: 7. The CDR3 has 15 residues. CDR3 loop: CASSRRAGDQETQYF. The CDR3 DNA sequence: TGCGCCAGCAGCCGCCGCGCGGGGGATCAAGAGACCCAGTACTTC.

The V call is TRBV7-9, the J call TRBJ1-5; D call uncertain. The ends were cut back, 0 bases at V and 1 base at J, with 13 bases in the middle. The CDR3 is made up of 17 amino acids. Germline lookup yields CDR1 SEHNR and CDR2 FQNEAQ (reference sequence). The CDR3 nucleotides are TGTGCCAGCAGCTTAGCGGTGTTGGGTCGGAGCAATCAGCCCCAGCATTTT. Encoded protein: CASSLAVLGRSNQPQHF.

The J gene is TRBJ1-1, the V gene TRBV9, with a possible D match to TRBD1 (5 bases). V was cut by 0 bases and J by 1 base, with 13 bases left in between. The CDR3 is made up of 16 amino acids. CDR1 and CDR2 from the germline V gene are SGDLS and YYNGEE. The chain's CDR3 is CASSVGTLGGNTEAFF. In DNA form, the CDR3 reads TGTGCCAGCAGCGTAGGGACGTTGGGGGGGAACACTGAAGCTTTCTTT.

A word on this clonotype: This clone may be a read error of a much larger clone one base away. V usage is TRBV7-3 and J usage is TRBJ2-5; D not resolved. Germline lookup yields CDR1 SGHTA and CDR2 FQGTGA. The CDR3 covers 14 residues. The V end lost 2 bases, the J end lost 4 bases, and 11 bases lay between the germline ends. The CDR3 coding sequence is TGTGCCAGCAGCTTACTCGTCGGTTCAGAGACCCAGTACTTC. Translated: CASSLLVGSETQYF.

This clonotype turned up a few times. The chain has TRBV12-3 or TRBV12-4 and TRBJ2-7, with D perhaps matching TRBD1 (6 bases). The CDR3 spans 14 residues. V was shortened by 5 bases and J by 6 bases, with 17 bases between the two germline ends. CDR3 bases: TGTGCCAGCAGTCCTCGGACAGCCCGCTCCGAGCAGTACTTC. Protein: CASSPRTARSEQYF.

This clonotype was detected ten times or more. The V gene is TRBV5-1, the J gene TRBJ2-1; TRBD2 might be the D (6 bases). V shed 4 bases and J shed 7 bases, with 12 bases lying between them. From germline, CDR1 is SGHRS and CDR2 YFSETQ. The CDR3 contains 13 residues. In DNA form, the CDR3 reads TGCGCCAGCAGCCCTTTGGGGAGGAATGAGCAGTTCTTC. It specifies CASSPLGRNEQFF. The full variable domain, its missing parts supplied by reference TRBV5-1 and TRBJ2-1, is KAGVTQTPRYLIKTRGQQVTLSCSPISGHRSVSWYQQTPGQGLQFLFEYFSETQRNKGNFPGRFSGRQFSNSRSEMNVSTLELGDSALYLCASSPLGRNEQFFGPGTRLTVL.

The chain employs TRBV6-5 and TRBJ2-7; D is possibly TRBD2 (5 bases). This CDR3 region has 17 residues. Germline-derived CDR1 and CDR2 are MNHEY and SVGAGI. V was cut by 0 bases and J by 3 bases, with 18 bases left in between. CDR3 sequence: CASSYSISASLRYEQYF. In DNA, the CDR3 is TGTGCCAGCAGTTACTCGATCTCGGCTAGCTTACGCTACGAGCAGTACTTC.

The chain employs TRBV11-1 and TRBJ1-6; no definite D call. The ends were cut back, 5 bases at V and 8 bases at J, with 16 bases in the middle. The CDR3 has 15 residues. Germline V gene data show CDR1 as SGHAT and CDR2 as FQDESV (reference sequence). The CDR3 loop reads CASSHRRQEYSPLHF. CDR3 nucleotides: TGTGCCAGCAGCCACCGTCGGCAGGAATATTCACCCCTCCACTTT.

This clonotype was observed a handful of times. This rearrangement joins TRBV3-1 to TRBJ2-5; D gene ambiguous. V was shortened by 2 bases and J by 5 bases, with 6 bases between the two germline ends. The CDR3 has 12 amino acids. The V gene's germline CDR1 is LGHDT and CDR2 YNNKEL (reference sequence). The CDR3 DNA reads TGTGCCAGCAGCCAAATTCATGAGACCCAGTACTTC. This codes for CASSQIHETQYF.